These T cell receptor beta chains were read from a single sample in a study of blood T cell repertoires in COVID-19. Method: immunoSEQ multiplex PCR; TCRdb's copy keeps in-frame clones and lacks some. This table has over 200,000 clones, 87% appearing once. Sequencing used PBMCs or T cells enriched from blood (not recorded which). These receptors were collected from a man under 40 who had recovered from COVID-19. Each CDR3 is given with its conserved first and last residue. D genes are given only for firm matches. Clone size is given for some rows only: seen once, a few or many times, or a class if the clone is expanded.

size	V	J	D	CDR3	DNA
.	TRBV4-3	TRBJ1-1	.	CASSQDPVMNTEAFF	TGCGCCAGCAGCCAAGATCCGGTGATGAACACTGAAGCTTTCTTT
.	TRBV11-2	TRBJ2-5	TRBD1	CASSLGIQQGAKTQYF	TGTGCCAGCAGCTTAGGCATTCAACAGGGGGCGAAGACCCAGTACTTC
.	TRBV6-5	TRBJ1-2	.	CAPRRSYTF	TGTGCCCCCCGTCGTAGCTACACCTTC
.	TRBV11-3	TRBJ1-1	.	CASSTGQRNTEAFF	TGTGCCAGCAGCACCGGACAGAGGAACACTGAAGCTTTCTTT
.	TRBV12-5	TRBJ2-1	TRBD1	CASGSLPGQSHNEQFF	TGTGCTAGTGGTTCCCTACCGGGACAGAGCCACAATGAGCAGTTCTTC
once	TRBV12-3/TRBV12-4	TRBJ2-7	.	CASSWGGYEQYF	TGTGCCAGCAGTTGGGGCGGCTACGAGCAGTACTTC
.	TRBV7-9	TRBJ2-7	TRBD1	CASSSRDRANEQYF	TGTGCCAGCAGCTCCAGGGACAGGGCCAACGAGCAGTACTTC
.	TRBV6-2/TRBV6-3	TRBJ2-7	TRBD2	CASSYSGLATIPEYEQYF	TGTGCCAGCAGTTACTCTGGACTAGCGACAATCCCAGAATACGAGCAGTACTTC
.	TRBV4-3	TRBJ1-3	.	CASSQGLDHAGNTIYF	TGCGCCAGCAGCCAAGGACTCGACCACGCTGGAAACACCATATATTTT
.	TRBV19	TRBJ2-1	.	CASSARGYNEQFF	TGTGCCAGTAGTGCCCGGGGATACAATGAGCAGTTCTTC
.	TRBV7-2	TRBJ1-2	.	CASSVTRRDYGYTF	TGTGCCAGCAGCGTAACCCGGAGGGACTATGGCTACACCTTC
few	TRBV19	TRBJ2-5	TRBD2	CASSLGTSPETQYF	TGTGCCAGTAGTCTTGGGACTAGCCCAGAGACCCAGTACTTC
.	TRBV11-1	TRBJ2-5	.	CASSFRGTETQYF	TGTGCCAGCAGTTTCCGAGGAACCGAGACCCAGTACTTC
.	TRBV5-4	TRBJ2-7	.	CASSPSPQQSYEQYF	TGTGCCAGCAGCCCCTCCCCACAGCAATCCTACGAGCAGTACTTC
.	TRBV6-5	TRBJ2-7	TRBD1	CASSLTGAYEQYF	TGTGCCAGCAGTTTGACAGGGGCCTACGAGCAGTACTTC
.	TRBV10-1	TRBJ1-1	.	CASRLTRTTEAFF	TGCGCCAGCAGACTGACACGAACAACTGAAGCTTTCTTT
.	TRBV15	TRBJ2-1	.	CATSARDTSSYNEQFF	TGTGCCACCAGCGCCCGGGACACAAGCTCCTACAATGAGCAGTTCTTC
.	TRBV5-4	TRBJ1-2	.	CASSLVQNNYGYTF	TGTGCCAGCAGCTTGGTTCAGAATAACTATGGCTACACCTTC
once	TRBV12-3/TRBV12-4	TRBJ1-4	.	CASSQAHEKLFF	TGTGCCAGCAGTCAAGCACATGAAAAACTGTTTTTT
.	TRBV15	TRBJ2-1	.	CATSRVLNEQFF	TGTGCCACCAGCAGAGTACTCAATGAGCAGTTCTTC
.	TRBV13	TRBJ2-7	TRBD2	CASSRAGVREQYF	TGTGCCAGCAGCCGCGCGGGGGTAAGGGAGCAGTACTTC
few	TRBV30	TRBJ2-5	.	CAWSIDNQETQYF	TGTGCCTGGAGTATAGACAACCAAGAGACCCAGTACTTC
.	TRBV18	TRBJ2-7	TRBD1	CASSPPTGYEQYF	TGTGCCAGCTCACCCCCGACAGGGTACGAGCAGTACTTC
.	TRBV4-1	TRBJ1-2	TRBD1	CASSQDPGTDYGYTF	TGCGCCAGCAGCCAAGATCCCGGGACAGACTATGGCTACACCTTC
.	TRBV25-1	TRBJ1-2	TRBD1	CASSDHPGGGAGYTF	TGTGCCAGCAGTGATCATCCAGGGGGAGGTGCGGGCTACACCTTC